This TCR beta chain was identified in a study of blood T cells in healthy people across ages. Findings and limits, study-wide: Donors of long life had a larger count of naive CD4+ cells and greater diversity than aged donors. Since the PBMCs were unsorted, naive and antigen-experienced cells could not be conclusively compared.

Of note for this clonotype: Its antigen is currently unknown.

Together with a sample-barcoded 5' primer, a J-beta primer mix was included in a second PCR lasting about 6 to 11 cycles. Each CDR3 protein is one row after TCRdb ran MiXCR on the 5' RACE reads. The table records 1.5 million to 1.8 million distinct CDR3 sequences, about 42% of them present only once. This TCR derives from a woman in her late teens or twenties in good health. The specimen sequenced was blood.

CDR3 residues: CSARRGNTDTQYF. The CDR3 coding sequence is TGCAGTGCTAGGCGGGGGAACACAGATACGCAGTATTTT. The V call is TRBV20-1, the J call TRBJ2-3; 7 nucleotides agree with TRBD2. Trimming took 3 bases from V and 2 from J; bases not matched to a gene: 2. Germline lookup yields CDR1 DFQATT and CDR2 SNEGSKA (reference sequence). The CDR3 has 13 residues.